The subject of this entry is one T cell receptor (beta chain). What it binds is not known. A single record per CDR3 protein comes from TCRdb applying MiXCR to the reads. In the table there are under 150,000 distinct CDR3 sequences, 20% to 30% of which are singletons. The data are from a study of T cell repertoires in cytomegalovirus infection. General observations from the study: The ex vivo response was dominated by HLA-C-restricted CMV-specific TCR beta clonotypes. Totalled public TCR beta family frequency picked out people who carried CMV plus the relevant HLA.

This CDR3 has 15 residues. Trimming stripped 3 bases from V and 9 bases from J, with 18 bases between. CDR1 is MNHEY and CDR2 is SMNVEV in the germline V gene (reference sequence). J is TRBJ2-1 and V is TRBV27; the D is unclear. Sequencing was performed on PBMCs, sequenced either directly or after in vitro stimulation (not recorded which). This clonotype was obtained from a human donor in good health (CMV status not recorded). Some clones in this sample may be carry-over from other donors' samples. For the CDR3, the DNA is TGTGCCAGCAGTTTGCTCGAAGGATGGTTTAGTGAGCAGTTCTTC. It translates to CASSLLEGWFSEQFF.